The present entry profiles one T cell receptor (beta chain) with its context. Germline CDR1 and CDR2: MNHEY and SVGEGT. With 0 bases removed from V and 0 bases from J, the gap between germline ends came to 6 bases. CDR3 length equals 16 residues. This sample is drawn from a study of blood T cell repertoires in COVID-19. Sequencing used immunoSEQ multiplex PCR; TCRdb keeps in-frame clones, though not all of them. Of 150,000 to 200,000 clones listed, around 82% are singletons. Sample: peripheral blood. The V and J genes are TRBV6-2 or TRBV6-3 and TRBJ2-6; D is unresolved. This clonotype originated in a woman aged 80 or older with acute or convalescent COVID-19. The CDR3 DNA reads TGTGCCAGCAGTTACTCGTACTCCTCTGGGGCCAACGTCCTGACTTTC. Its translation: CASSYSYSSGANVLTF.